The clone carrying this T cell receptor (beta chain) has a count of ten or more. This sample stems from a study of Graves' ophthalmopathy and Graves' hyperthyroidism. Whole-study context: Researchers classed hyperthyroidism as stable given no ophthalmopathy within 18 months of follow-up.

Uncontrolled infections, pregnancy, lactation or other autoimmune diseases led to patient exclusion. Germline-derived CDR1 and CDR2 are SNHLY and FYNNEI. V gave up 6 bases and J gave up 7 bases, with 18 bases separating them. The CDR3 spans 15 residues. RNA transcripts served as template for amplifying TCR beta CDR3 sequences. First-round RT-PCR relied on HTBI primers, and a second-round multiplex PCR came next. TCRdb used MiXCR to reprocess the multiplex PCR reads, holding one entry per CDR3 protein. The table records over a million distinct CDR3 sequences, about 40% of them present only once. The specimen was peripheral blood or thyroid tissue (not recorded which). The source is an adult man with Graves' hyperthyroidism. This chain connects TRBV2 to TRBJ2-2; D unclear. The CDR3 is CASRPWSQSGGELFF. The CDR3 DNA is TGTGCCAGCAGGCCTTGGTCGCAGTCCGGCGGGGAGCTGTTTTTT.